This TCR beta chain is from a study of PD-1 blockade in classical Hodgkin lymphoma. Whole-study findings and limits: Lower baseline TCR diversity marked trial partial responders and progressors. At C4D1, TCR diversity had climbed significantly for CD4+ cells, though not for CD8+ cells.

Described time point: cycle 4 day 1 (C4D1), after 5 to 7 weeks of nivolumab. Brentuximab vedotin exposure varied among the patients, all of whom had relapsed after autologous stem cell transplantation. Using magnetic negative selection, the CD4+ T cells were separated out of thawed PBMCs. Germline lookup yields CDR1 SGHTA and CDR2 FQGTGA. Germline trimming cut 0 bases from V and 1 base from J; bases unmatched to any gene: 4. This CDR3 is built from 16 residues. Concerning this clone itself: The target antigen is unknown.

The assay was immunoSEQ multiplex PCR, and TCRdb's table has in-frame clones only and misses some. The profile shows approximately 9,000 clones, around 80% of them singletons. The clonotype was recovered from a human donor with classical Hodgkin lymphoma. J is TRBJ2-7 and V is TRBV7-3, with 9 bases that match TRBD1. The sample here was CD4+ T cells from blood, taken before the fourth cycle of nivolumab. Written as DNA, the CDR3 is TGTGCCAGCAGCTTAACACCGGACAGGGGATCCTACGAGCAGTACTTC. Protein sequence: CASSLTPDRGSYEQYF.